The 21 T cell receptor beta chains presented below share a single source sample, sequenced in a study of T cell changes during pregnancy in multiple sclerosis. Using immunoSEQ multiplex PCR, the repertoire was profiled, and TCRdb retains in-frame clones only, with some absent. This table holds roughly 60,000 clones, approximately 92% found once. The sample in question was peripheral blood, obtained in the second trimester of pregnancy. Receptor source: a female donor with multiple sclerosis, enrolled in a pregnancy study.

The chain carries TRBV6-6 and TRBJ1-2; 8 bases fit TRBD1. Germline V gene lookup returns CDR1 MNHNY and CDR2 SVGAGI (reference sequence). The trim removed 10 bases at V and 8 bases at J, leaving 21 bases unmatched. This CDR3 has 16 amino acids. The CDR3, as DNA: TGTGCCACACAAAATTCAGGGGGCGGTCACAAGGACGGCTACACCTTC. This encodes CATQNSGGGHKDGYTF.

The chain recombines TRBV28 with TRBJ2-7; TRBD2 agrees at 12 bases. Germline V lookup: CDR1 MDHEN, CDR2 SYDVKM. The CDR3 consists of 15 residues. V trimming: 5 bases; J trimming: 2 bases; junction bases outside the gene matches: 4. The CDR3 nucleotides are TGTGCCAGCAGTGTTCCTAGCGGGAGGGCCTACGAGCAGTACTTC. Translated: CASSVPSGRAYEQYF.

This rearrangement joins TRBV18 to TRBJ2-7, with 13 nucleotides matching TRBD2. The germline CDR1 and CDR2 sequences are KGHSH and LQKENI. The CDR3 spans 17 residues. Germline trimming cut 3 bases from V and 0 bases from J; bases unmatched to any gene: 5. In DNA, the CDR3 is TGTGCCAGCTCACCGAATGGACTAGCGGGAGTCTCCTACGAGCAGTACTTC. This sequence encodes CASSPNGLAGVSYEQYF. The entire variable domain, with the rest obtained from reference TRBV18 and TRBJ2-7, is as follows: NAGVMQNPRHLVRRRGQEARLRCSPMKGHSHVYWYRQLPEEGLKFMVYLQKENIIDESGMPKERFSAEFPKEGPSILRIQQVVRGDSAAYFCASSPNGLAGVSYEQYFGPGTRLTVT.

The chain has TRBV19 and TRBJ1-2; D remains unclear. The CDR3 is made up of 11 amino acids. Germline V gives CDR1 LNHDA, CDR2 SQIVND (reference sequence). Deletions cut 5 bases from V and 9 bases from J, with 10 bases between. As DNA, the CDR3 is TGTGCCAGTAGTGGTGGGAGACGCTACACCTTC. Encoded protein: CASSGGRRYTF.

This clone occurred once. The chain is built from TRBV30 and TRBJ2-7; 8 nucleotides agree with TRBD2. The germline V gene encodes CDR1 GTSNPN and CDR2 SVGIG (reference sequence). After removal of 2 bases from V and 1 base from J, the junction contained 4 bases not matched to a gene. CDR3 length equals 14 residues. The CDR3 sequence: CAWSLAGRSYEQYF. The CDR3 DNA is TGTGCCTGGAGTTTAGCGGGAAGATCCTACGAGCAGTACTTC.

The CDR3: CASSEEIAGRETQYF. The CDR3 DNA sequence: TGTGCCAGCAGTGAAGAAATAGCGGGTCGGGAGACCCAGTACTTC. The chain carries TRBV6-1 and TRBJ2-5; 7 nucleotides match TRBD2. Germline V gene lookup returns CDR1 MNHNS and CDR2 SASEGT. V lost 1 base and J lost 5; bases outside the gene matches: 7. The CDR3 contains 15 residues.

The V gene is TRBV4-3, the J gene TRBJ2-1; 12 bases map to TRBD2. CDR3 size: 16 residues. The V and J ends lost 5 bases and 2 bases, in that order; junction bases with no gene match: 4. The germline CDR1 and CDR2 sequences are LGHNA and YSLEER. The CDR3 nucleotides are TGCGCCAGCAGCGACAGACTAGCGGGGGCCTACAATGAGCAGTTCTTC. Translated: CASSDRLAGAYNEQFF.

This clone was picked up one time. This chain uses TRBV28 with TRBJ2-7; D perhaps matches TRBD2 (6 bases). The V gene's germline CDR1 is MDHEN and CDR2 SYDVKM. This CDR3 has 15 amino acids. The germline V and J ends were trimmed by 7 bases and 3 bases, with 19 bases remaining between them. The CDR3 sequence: CASIRDGSLGYEQYF. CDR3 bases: TGTGCCAGCATAAGGGACGGGAGTTTGGGCTACGAGCAGTACTTC.

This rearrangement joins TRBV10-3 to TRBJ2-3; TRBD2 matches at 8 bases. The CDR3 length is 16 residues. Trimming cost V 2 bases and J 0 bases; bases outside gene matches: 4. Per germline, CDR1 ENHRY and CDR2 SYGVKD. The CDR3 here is CAISEPTSGSTDTQYF. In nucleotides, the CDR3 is TGTGCCATCAGTGAGCCTACTAGCGGAAGCACAGATACGCAGTATTTT.

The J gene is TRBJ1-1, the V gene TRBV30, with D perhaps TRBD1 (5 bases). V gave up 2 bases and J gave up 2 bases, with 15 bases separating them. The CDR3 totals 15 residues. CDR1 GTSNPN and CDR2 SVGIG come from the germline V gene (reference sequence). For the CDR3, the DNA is TGTGCCTGGAGTCCCCGACAGAATTATAACACTGAAGCTTTCTTT. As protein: CAWSPRQNYNTEAFF.

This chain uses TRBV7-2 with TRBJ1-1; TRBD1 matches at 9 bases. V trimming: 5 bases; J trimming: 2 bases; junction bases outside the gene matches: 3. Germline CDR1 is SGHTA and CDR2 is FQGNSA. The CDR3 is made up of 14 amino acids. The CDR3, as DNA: TGTGCCAGCAGCCGGGACAGGGTCAACACTGAAGCTTTCTTT. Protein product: CASSRDRVNTEAFF.

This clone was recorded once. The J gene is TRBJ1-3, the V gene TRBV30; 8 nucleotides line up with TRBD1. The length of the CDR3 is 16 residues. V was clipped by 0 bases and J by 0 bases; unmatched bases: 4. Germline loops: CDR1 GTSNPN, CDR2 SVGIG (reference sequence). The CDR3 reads CAWSVTGTGSGNTIYF. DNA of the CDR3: TGTGCCTGGAGTGTTACCGGGACAGGCTCTGGAAACACCATATATTTT.

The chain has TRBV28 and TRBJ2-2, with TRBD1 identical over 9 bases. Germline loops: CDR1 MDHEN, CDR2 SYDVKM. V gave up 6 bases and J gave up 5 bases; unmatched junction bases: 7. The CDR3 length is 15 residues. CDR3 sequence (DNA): TGTGCCAGCAGGTTACAGGGGGCGGGAACCGGGGAGCTGTTTTTT. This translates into CASRLQGAGTGELFF.

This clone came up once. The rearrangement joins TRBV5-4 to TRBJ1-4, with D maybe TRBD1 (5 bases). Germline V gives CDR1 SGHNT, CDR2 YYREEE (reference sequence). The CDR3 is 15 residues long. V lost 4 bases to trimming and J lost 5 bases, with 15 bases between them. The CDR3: CASSPAGAGNEKLFF. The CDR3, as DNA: TGTGCCAGCAGCCCCGCCGGGGCGGGGAATGAAAAACTGTTTTTT.

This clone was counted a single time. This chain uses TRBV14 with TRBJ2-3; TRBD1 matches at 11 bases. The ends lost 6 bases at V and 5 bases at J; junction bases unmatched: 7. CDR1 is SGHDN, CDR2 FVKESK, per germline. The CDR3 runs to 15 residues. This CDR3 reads CASRTDRGQEDTQYF. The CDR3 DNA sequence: TGTGCCAGCAGGACGGACAGGGGGCAGGAAGATACGCAGTATTTT. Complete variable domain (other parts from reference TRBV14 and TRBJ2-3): EAGVTQFPSHSVIEKGQTVTLRCDPISGHDNLYWYRRVMGKEIKFLLHFVKESKQDESGMPNNRFLAERTGGTYSTLKVQPAELEDSGVYFCASRTDRGQEDTQYFGPGTRLTVL.

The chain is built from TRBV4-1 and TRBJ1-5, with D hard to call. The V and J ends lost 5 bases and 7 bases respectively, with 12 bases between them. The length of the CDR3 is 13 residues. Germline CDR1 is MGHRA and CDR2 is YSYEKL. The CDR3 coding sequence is TGCGCCAGCAGCGGTCGGGAACAACAGCCCCAGCATTTT. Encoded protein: CASSGREQQPQHF.

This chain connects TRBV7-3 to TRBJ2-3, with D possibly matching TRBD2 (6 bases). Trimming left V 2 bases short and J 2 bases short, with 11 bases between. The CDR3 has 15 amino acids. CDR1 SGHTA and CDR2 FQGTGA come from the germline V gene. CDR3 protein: CASSLLAGYTDTQYF. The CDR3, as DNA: TGTGCCAGCAGCTTACTGGCGGGGTACACAGATACGCAGTATTTT.

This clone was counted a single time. As DNA, the CDR3 is TGTGCCAGCTCACAGGGACAGGGAATAGATGGCTACACCTTC. It encodes CASSQGQGIDGYTF. The genes are TRBV18 and TRBJ1-2, with TRBD1 identical over 9 bases. The CDR3 runs to 14 residues. V shed 4 bases, J shed 6 bases, and the junction held 6 bases outside the gene matches. Germline CDR1 reads KGHSH; CDR2 reads LQKENI.

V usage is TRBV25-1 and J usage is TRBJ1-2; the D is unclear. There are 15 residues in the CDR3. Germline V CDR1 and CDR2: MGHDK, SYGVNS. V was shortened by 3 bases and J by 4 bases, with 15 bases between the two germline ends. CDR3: CASSDSVPVPYGYTF. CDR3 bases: TGTGCCAGCAGTGATTCCGTTCCTGTCCCCTATGGCTACACCTTC.

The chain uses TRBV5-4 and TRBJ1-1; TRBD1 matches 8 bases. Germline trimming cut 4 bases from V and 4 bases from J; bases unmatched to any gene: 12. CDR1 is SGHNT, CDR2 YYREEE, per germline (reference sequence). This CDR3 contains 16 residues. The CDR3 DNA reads TGTGCCAGCAGCACCGGACAGGGCCCCAGGGGCACTGAAGCTTTCTTT. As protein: CASSTGQGPRGTEAFF.

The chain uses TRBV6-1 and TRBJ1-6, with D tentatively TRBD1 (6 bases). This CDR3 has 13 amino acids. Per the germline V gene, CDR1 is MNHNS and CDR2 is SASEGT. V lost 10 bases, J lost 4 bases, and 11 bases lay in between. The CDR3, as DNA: TGTGCCACAGGGGCCACATATAATTCACCCCTCCACTTT. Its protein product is CATGATYNSPLHF.